A selection of T cell receptor beta chains follows, all from one sample in a study of cytomegalovirus exposure and HLA in healthy donors. TCRdb keeps only in-frame clones here, not all; method: immunoSEQ multiplex PCR. The table has 250,000 to 350,000 clones, roughly 88% seen once. The specimen was PBMCs. The receptors derive from a man in his forties or fifties in good health and CMV-seropositive. CDR3s include the opening cysteine and the closing phenylalanine or tryptophan. The D gene is left open where the match is weak. A row's size may be missing; if present it is once, few, many or a size class.

TRBJ2-1 | . | . | TRBV6-9 | CFFSSRRRHTIAAHNEQFF | TGTTTTTTTTCAAGCAGAAGACGGCATACGATAGCTGCCCACAATGAGCAGTTCTTC
TRBJ1-5 | TRBD1 | . | TRBV18 | CASSLLHRGGNQPQHF | TGTGCCAGCTCACTCCTCCACAGGGGTGGCAATCAGCCCCAGCATTTT
TRBJ2-7 | . | . | TRBV27 | CASSRTGDEQYF | TGTGCCAGCAGCCGGACCGGGGACGAGCAGTACTTC
TRBJ1-2 | . | once | TRBV29-1 | CSVLGQGYGYTF | TGCAGCGTTCTTGGGCAGGGATATGGCTACACCTTC
TRBJ1-1 | . | . | TRBV30 | CAWRGRRNTEAFF | TGTGCCTGGAGGGGTAGGAGGAACACTGAAGCTTTCTTT
TRBJ1-4 | . | . | TRBV25-1 | CASSELRGPYEKLFF | TGTGCCAGCAGTGAGCTAAGAGGGCCTTATGAAAAACTGTTTTTT
TRBJ2-7 | TRBD2 | few | TRBV9 | CASSAAGTSLYEQYF | TGTGCCAGCAGCGCCGCCGGGACTAGTCTCTACGAGCAGTACTTC
TRBJ2-2 | TRBD1 | few | TRBV19 | CATQNRGHTGELFF | TGTGCCACCCAGAACAGGGGGCACACCGGGGAGCTGTTTTTT
TRBJ2-1 | . | . | TRBV15 | CATSRGYESSYNEQFF | TGTGCCACCAGCAGAGGTTACGAGAGCTCCTACAATGAGCAGTTCTTC
TRBJ2-1 | . | . | TRBV28 | CASSPGSFYNEQFF | TGTGCCAGCAGCCCCGGGAGCTTCTACAATGAGCAGTTCTTC
TRBJ2-7 | TRBD2 | . | TRBV7-8 | CASSRQGSGTTYEQYF | TGTGCCAGCAGCCGACAAGGTAGCGGGACAACCTACGAGCAGTACTTC
TRBJ2-1 | . | . | TRBV7-9 | CASSLERGHRSYNEQFF | TGTGCCAGCAGCTTAGAACGGGGTCACCGCTCCTACAATGAGCAGTTCTTC
TRBJ2-3 | TRBD2 | . | TRBV7-8 | CASSPRIEAGGPDTQYF | TGTGCCAGCAGCCCCCGGATCGAAGCGGGAGGGCCAGATACGCAGTATTTT
TRBJ2-4 | TRBD2 | . | TRBV29-1 | CSVEGTSGVKDF | TGCAGCGTTGAAGGGACTAGCGGGGTTAAGGACTTC
TRBJ1-1 | . | . | TRBV7-9 | CASTQIGTGDTEAFF | TGTGCCAGCACCCAAATTGGGACGGGGGACACTGAAGCTTTCTTT
TRBJ2-1 | TRBD2 | . | TRBV2 | CASSELGLAGYNEQFF | TGTGCCAGCAGTGAATTGGGACTAGCGGGGTACAATGAGCAGTTCTTC
TRBJ2-1 | TRBD2 | . | TRBV6-8 | CASSTVAGSYNEQFF | TGTGCCAGCAGTACCGTAGCGGGTTCCTACAATGAGCAGTTCTTC
TRBJ1-1 | TRBD1 | . | TRBV7-9 | CASSWDRNTEAFF | TGTGCCAGCAGCTGGGACAGGAACACTGAAGCTTTCTTT
TRBJ2-7 | TRBD2 | . | TRBV7-9 | CASSLVPSGAYEQYF | TGTGCCAGCAGCTTAGTTCCTAGCGGGGCCTACGAGCAGTACTTC
TRBJ2-5 | TRBD2 | . | TRBV28 | CASSLLGLAGDVMETQYF | TGTGCCAGCAGTTTGTTGGGACTAGCGGGAGATGTAATGGAGACCCAGTACTTC
TRBJ1-6 | TRBD1 | . | TRBV6-5 | CASSRTGGLDSPLHF | TGTGCCAGCAGCCGGACAGGGGGACTAGATTCACCCCTCCACTTT
TRBJ2-1 | TRBD2 | once | TRBV5-1 | CASSLAASGYNEQFF | TGCGCCAGCAGCTTGGCGGCTAGCGGTTACAATGAGCAGTTCTTC
TRBJ2-6 | . | . | TRBV19 | CASSIASPGPGANVLAF | TGTGCCAGTAGTATAGCCTCCCCAGGGCCTGGGGCCAACGTCCTGGCTTTC
TRBJ1-2 | . | . | TRBV28 | CASSIVGGGSGYTF | TGTGCCAGCAGTATTGTAGGGGGGGGCTCGGGCTACACCTTC
TRBJ2-7 | TRBD2 | . | TRBV19 | CASSIVFAGAYEQYF | TGTGCCAGTAGTATAGTTTTCGCGGGGGCCTACGAGCAGTACTTC
TRBJ1-2 | . | . | TRBV10-2 | CASSEREAYGYTF | TGCGCCAGCAGTGAAAGGGAGGCCTATGGCTACACCTTC
TRBJ1-2 | TRBD1 | . | TRBV19 | CASSIFNPTGTHGYTF | TGTGCCAGTAGTATTTTCAACCCGACAGGGACACATGGCTACACCTTC